This TCR beta chain was profiled in a study of shared clonotypes between healthy human individuals. Donors were healthy HIV-negative adults without recent acute infections or vaccinations. Partitioning of CD4+ cells yielded a CD45RA+ naive subset and a CD45RA-negative memory subset. The authors ran the assay at deep level. Several immunoSEQ 96-well plates shared each subset's DNA, each plate a replicate. The protocol was immunoSEQ multiplex PCR, while the TCRdb copy is restricted to in-frame clones and leaves out a portion. The sample lists about 1.5 million clones; about 98% were seen once. Germline assignment: CDR1 MGHRA and CDR2 YSYEKL. CDR3 size: 16 residues. The ends lost 3 bases at V and 0 bases at J; junction bases unmatched: 0.

This clonotype was obtained from a young man in good health. The sequencing sample was made of naive CD4+ T cells sorted from blood. The sample's subset: CD45RA+ positively selected. The chain joins TRBV4-1 to TRBJ2-1, with 12 bases that match TRBD2. The CDR3 sequence is CASSQTSGSSYNEQFF. The CDR3 DNA reads as TGCGCCAGCAGCCAGACTAGCGGGAGCTCCTACAATGAGCAGTTCTTC.